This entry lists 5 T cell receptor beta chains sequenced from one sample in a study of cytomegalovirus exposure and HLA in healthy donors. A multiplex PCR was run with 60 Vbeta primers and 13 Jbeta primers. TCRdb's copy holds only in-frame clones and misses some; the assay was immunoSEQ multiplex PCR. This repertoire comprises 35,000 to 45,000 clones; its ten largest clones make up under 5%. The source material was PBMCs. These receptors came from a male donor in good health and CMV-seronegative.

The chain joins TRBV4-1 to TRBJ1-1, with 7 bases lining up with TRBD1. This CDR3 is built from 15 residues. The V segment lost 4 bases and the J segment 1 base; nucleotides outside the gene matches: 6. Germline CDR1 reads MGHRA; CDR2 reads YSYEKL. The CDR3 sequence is CASSRGTASNTEAFF. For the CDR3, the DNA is TGCGCCAGCAGCCGAGGGACAGCCTCGAACACTGAAGCTTTCTTT.

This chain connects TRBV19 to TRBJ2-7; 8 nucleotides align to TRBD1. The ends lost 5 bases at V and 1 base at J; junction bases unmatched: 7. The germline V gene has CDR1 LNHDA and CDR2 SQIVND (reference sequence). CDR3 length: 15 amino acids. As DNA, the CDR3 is TGTGCCAGTAGTCTCTATGGACAGGGATCCTACGAGCAGTACTTC. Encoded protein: CASSLYGQGSYEQYF.

The CDR3, as DNA: TGTGCCAGCAGTCCCCGTAAAGGACTGGGGGAGCAGTACTTC. Protein sequence: CASSPRKGLGEQYF. V is TRBV6-5 and J is TRBJ2-7, with a tentative D call TRBD2 (5 bases). Per the germline V gene, CDR1 is MNHEY and CDR2 is SVGAGI. With 5 bases removed from V and 7 bases from J, the gap between germline ends came to 18 bases. The CDR3 has 14 amino acids.

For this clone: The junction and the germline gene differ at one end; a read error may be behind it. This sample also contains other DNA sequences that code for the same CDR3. The CDR3 loop is CASSSVRLISSGYTF. In DNA, the CDR3 is TGCGCCAGCAGTTCCGTCCGCCTTATTTCTTCGGGGTACACCTTC. This chain links TRBV6-5 with TRBJ1-2; D is ambiguous. CDR1 and CDR2 from the germline V gene are MNHEY and SVGAGI. The CDR3 sequence is 15 residues long.

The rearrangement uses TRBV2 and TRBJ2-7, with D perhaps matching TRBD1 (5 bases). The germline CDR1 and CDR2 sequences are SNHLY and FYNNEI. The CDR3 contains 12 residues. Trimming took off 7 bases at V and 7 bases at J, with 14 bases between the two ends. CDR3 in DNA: TGTGCCAGCAAGGACACCCAATGGGAGCAGTACTTC. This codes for CASKDTQWEQYF.